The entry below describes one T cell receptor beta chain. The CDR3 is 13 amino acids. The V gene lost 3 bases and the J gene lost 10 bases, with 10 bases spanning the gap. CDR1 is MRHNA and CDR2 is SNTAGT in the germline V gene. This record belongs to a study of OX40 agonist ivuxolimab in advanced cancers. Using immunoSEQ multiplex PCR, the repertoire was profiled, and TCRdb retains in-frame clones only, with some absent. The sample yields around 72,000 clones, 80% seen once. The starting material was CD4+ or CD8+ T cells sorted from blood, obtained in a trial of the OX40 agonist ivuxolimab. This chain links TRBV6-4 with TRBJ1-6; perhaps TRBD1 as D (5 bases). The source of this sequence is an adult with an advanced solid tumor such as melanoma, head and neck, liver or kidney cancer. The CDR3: CASSEQDGSPLHF. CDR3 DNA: TGTGCCAGCAGTGAACAGGACGGGTCACCCCTCCACTTT.